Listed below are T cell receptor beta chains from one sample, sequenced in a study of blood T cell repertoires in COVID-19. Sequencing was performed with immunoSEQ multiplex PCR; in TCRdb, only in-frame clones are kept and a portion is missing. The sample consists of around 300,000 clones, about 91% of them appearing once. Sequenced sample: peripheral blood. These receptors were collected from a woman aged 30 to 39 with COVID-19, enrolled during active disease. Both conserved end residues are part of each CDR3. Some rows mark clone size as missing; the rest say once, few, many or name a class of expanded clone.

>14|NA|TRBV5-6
CASSLGGWNTEAFF
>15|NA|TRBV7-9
CASRLAGGSYNEQFF
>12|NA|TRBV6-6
CATSTSGGSQFF
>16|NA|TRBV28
CASSFVTYYSNQPQHF
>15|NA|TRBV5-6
CASSLLQGARGEQYF
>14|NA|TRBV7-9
CASSPAVWNYGYTF
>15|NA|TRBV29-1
CSVELRGRTNEKLFF
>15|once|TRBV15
CATTTRLAGKDEQFF
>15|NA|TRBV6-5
CASRLWTAENYGYTF
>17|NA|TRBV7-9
CASSPSSRGPRSDEQFF
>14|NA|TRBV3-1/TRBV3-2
CASSPSSGGYEQYF
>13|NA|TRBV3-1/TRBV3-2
CASSQVEGSPLHF
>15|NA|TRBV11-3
CASSLVSGGNYGYTF
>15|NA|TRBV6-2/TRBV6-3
CASTPPEVNNQPQHF
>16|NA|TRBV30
CAWSVLAGALTGELFF
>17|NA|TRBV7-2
CASSLGGLRHITDTQYF
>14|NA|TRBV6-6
CASRHWGAGDGYTF
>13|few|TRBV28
CASSLGQPYGYTF
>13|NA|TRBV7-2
CASSIKDSYEQYF
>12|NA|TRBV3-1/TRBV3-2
CASSQDSGGYTF
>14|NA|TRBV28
CASRGGQGGQPQHF
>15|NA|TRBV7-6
CASSPGSSYNSPLHF
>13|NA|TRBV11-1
CASSYGTDNEQFF
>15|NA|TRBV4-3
CASSQDRWSNQPQHF
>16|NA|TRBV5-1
CASSSQGAGGTETQYF
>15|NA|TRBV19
CASSMWGDGDSPLHF
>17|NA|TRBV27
CASSFVGGAPRNSPLHF
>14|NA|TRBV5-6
CASSPSGGVRGYTF
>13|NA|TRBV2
CASSEEGNQPQHF
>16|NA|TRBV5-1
CASSLNLRGPTDTQYF
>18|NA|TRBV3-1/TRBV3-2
CASSQVRGLAGRNNEQFF
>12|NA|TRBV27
CASRTGTGVSFF
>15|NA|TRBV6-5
CASSYYTGEGEKLFF
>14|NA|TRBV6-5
CASSYGGTGGGYTF
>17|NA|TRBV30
CAWGTRTGVNGGNTIYF
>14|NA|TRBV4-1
CASSQDRGAGGYTF
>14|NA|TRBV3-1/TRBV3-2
CASSRIVGADEQYF
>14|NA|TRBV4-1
CASSQGLTNYGYTF
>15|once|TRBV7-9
CASNPGWGRVNEQFF